This TCR beta chain stems from a study of cytomegalovirus exposure and HLA in healthy donors. Broader study findings: In a later analysis, several top co-occurrence clusters appeared linked to parvovirus B19, influenza, CMV and Epstein-Barr virus. Serostatus for CMV was the only available immune exposure information.

This clone was found once. Its target is not known. PCR involved 60 Vbeta and 13 Jbeta primers. Sequencing was performed with immunoSEQ multiplex PCR; in TCRdb, only in-frame clones are kept and a portion is missing. There are roughly 120,000 clones in the sample; roughly three quarters occur only once, and 3.5% to 4.5% lies in the top ten. Germline loops: CDR1 SGHVS, CDR2 FNYEAQ. The V and J ends lost 0 bases and 6 bases respectively, with 14 bases between them. The CDR3 contains 15 residues. Sequencing was performed on PBMCs. This chain links TRBV7-6 with TRBJ2-5, with TRBD1 as a possible D gene (5 bases). The TCR sequence derives from a man aged 25 to 45 in good health and CMV-seropositive. CDR3 nucleotide sequence: TGTGCCAGCAGCTTAGCTCCAGGGTTGATAAAGACCCAGTACTTC. It encodes CASSLAPGLIKTQYF.